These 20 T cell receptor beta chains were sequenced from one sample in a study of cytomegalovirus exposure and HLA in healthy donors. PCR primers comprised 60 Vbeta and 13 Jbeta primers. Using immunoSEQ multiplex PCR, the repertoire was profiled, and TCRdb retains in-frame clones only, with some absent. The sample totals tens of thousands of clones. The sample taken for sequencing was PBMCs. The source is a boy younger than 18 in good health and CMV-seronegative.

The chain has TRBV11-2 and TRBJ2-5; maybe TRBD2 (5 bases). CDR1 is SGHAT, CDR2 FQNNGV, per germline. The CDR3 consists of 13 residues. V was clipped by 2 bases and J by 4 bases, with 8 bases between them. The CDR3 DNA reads TGTGCCAGCAGCTTATACGAGGGAGAGACCCAGTACTTC. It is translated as CASSLYEGETQYF.

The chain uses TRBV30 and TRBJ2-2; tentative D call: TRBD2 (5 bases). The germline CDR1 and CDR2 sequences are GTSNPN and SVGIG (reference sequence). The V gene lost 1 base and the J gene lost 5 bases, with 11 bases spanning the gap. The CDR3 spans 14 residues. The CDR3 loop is CAWSGRRGTGELFF. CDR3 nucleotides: TGTGCCTGGAGTGGTAGGAGAGGGACCGGGGAGCTGTTTTTT.

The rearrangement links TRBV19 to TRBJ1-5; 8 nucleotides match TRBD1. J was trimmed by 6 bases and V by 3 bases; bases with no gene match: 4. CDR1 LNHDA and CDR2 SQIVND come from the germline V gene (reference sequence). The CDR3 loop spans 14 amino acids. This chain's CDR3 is CASSMGQALQPQHF. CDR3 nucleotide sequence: TGTGCCAGTAGTATGGGACAGGCGCTTCAGCCCCAGCATTTT.

The CDR3 nucleotides are TGTGCCAGCAGCTTATTTCAGGGGATTAGTGAAAAACTGTTTTTT. It yields the protein CASSLFQGISEKLFF. This chain links TRBV13 with TRBJ1-4; D might be TRBD1 (6 bases). Germline CDR1 is PRHDT and CDR2 is FYEKMQ (reference sequence). Trimming cost V 2 bases and J 7 bases, with 14 bases left between them. CDR3 length: 15 residues.

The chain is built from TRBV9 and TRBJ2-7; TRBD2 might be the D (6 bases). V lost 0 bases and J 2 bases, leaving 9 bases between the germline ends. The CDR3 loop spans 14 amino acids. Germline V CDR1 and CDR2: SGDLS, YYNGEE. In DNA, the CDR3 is TGTGCCAGCAGCGTAGCGGGAGCCGCCTACGAGCAGTACTTC. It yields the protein CASSVAGAAYEQYF.

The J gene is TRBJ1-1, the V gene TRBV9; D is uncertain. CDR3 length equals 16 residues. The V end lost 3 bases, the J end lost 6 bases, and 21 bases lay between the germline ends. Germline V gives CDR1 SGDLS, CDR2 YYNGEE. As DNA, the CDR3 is TGTGCCAGCAGCGCGGGGATGCGTAAGGGTCTCCCTGAAGCTTTCTTT. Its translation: CASSAGMRKGLPEAFF. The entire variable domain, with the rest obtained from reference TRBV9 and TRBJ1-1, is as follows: DSGVTQTPKHLITATGQRVTLRCSPRSGDLSVYWYQQSLDQGLQFLIQYYNGEERAKGNILERFSAQQFPDLHSELNLSSLELGDSALYFCASSAGMRKGLPEAFFGQGTRLTVV.

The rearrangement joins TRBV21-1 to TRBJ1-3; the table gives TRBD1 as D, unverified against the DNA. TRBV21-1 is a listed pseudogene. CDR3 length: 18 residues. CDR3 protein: CASSKALGTGESGNTIYF. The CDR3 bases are TGTGCCAGCAGCAAAGCGCTGGGGACAGGGGAATCTGGAAACACCATATATTTT.

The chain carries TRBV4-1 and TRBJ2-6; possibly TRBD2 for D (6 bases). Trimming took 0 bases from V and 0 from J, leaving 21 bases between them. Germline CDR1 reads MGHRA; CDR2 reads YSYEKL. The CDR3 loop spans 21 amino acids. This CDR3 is CASSQEGWAGEEVSGANVLTF. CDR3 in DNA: TGCGCCAGCAGCCAAGAAGGATGGGCCGGGGAGGAGGTCTCTGGGGCCAACGTCCTGACTTTC.

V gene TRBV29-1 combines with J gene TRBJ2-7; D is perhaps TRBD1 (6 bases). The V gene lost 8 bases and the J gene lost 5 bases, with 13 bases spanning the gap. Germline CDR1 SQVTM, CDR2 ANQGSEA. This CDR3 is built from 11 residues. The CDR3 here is CSYGTPHEQYF. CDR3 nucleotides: TGCAGCTACGGGACACCACACGAGCAGTACTTC.

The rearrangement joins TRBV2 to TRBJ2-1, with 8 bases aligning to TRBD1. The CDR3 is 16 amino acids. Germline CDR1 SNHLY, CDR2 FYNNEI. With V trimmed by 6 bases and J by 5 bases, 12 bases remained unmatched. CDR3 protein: CASRLLTGGSNNEQFF. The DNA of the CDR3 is TGTGCCAGCAGATTATTAACAGGGGGTTCTAACAATGAGCAGTTCTTC.

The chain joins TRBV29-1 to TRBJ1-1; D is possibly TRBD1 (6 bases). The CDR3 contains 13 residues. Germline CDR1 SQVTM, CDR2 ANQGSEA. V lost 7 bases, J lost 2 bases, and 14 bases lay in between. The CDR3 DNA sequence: TGCAGCGCCCGGCGGGGGGCAAACACTGAAGCTTTCTTT. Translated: CSARRGANTEAFF.

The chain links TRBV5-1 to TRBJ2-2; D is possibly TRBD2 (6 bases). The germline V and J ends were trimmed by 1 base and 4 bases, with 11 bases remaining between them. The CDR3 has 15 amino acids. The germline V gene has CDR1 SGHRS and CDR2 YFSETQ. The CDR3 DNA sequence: TGCGCCAGCAGCTTGCTGTGGGGGGTCACCGGGGAGCTGTTTTTT. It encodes CASSLLWGVTGELFF.

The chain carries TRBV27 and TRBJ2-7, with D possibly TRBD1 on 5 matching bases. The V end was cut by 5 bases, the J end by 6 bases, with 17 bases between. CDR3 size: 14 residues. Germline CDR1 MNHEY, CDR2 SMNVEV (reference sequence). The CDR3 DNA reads TGTGCCAGCAGTGAGACAGTTGTCTTTGGCGAGCAGTACTTC. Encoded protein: CASSETVVFGEQYF.

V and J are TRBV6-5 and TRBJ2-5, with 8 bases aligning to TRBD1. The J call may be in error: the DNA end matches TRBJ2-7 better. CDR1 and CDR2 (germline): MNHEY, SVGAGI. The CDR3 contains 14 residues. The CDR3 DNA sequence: TGTGCCAGCAGGCTGGGACAGGCGGTTTACGAGCAGTACTTC. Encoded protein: CASRLGQAVYEQYF.

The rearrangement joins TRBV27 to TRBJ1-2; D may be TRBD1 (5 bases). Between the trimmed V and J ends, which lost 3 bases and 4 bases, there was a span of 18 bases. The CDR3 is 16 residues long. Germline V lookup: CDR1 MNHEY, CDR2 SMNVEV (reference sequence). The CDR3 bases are TGTGCCAGCAGTTTGGGGGGTGGACGGAACGCCTATGGCTACACCTTC. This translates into CASSLGGGRNAYGYTF.

The CDR3 bases are TGTGCCTGGACACCGCGGACTAGCGGGAGGAGCTACGAGCAGTACTTC. Amino acid sequence: CAWTPRTSGRSYEQYF. The rearrangement joins TRBV30 to TRBJ2-7, with 14 bases matching TRBD2. The CDR3 contains 16 residues. Germline-derived CDR1 and CDR2 are GTSNPN and SVGIG (reference sequence). Trimming at V came to 4 bases and at J to 3 bases, leaving 8 bases not matched to a gene.

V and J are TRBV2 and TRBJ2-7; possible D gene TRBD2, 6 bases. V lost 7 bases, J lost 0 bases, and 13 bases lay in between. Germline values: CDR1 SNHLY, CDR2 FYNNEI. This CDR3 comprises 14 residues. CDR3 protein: CASKNLADSYEQYF. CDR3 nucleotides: TGTGCCAGCAAGAACTTAGCGGACTCCTACGAGCAGTACTTC.

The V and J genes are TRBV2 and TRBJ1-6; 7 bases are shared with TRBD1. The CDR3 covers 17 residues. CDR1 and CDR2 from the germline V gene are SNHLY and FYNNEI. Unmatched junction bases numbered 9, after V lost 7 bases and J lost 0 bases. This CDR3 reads CASNSGTESSYNSPLHF. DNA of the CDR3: TGTGCCAGCAATTCCGGGACAGAGAGCTCCTATAATTCACCCCTCCACTTT.

The CDR3 DNA reads TGTGCCAGCAGCTTAGCGACGGGAGGGGAGCCCCAGCATTTT. It codes for CASSLATGGEPQHF. This chain joins TRBV11-2 and TRBJ1-5; possibly TRBD1 for D (5 bases). Germline V gene data show CDR1 as SGHAT and CDR2 as FQNNGV. The CDR3 loop spans 14 amino acids. Trimming removed 1 base from V and 8 bases from J, with 12 bases in between. Combining the CDR3 with reference TRBV11-2 and TRBJ1-5 gives the whole variable domain EAGVAQSPRYKIIEKRQSVAFWCNPISGHATLYWYQQILGQGPKLLIQFQNNGVVDDSQLPKDRFSAERLKGVDSTLKIQPAKLEDSAVYLCASSLATGGEPQHFGDGTRLSIL.

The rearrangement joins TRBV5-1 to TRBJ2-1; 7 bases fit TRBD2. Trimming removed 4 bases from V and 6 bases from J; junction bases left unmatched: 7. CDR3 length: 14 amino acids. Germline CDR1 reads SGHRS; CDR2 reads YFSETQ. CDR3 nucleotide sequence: TGCGCCAGCAGCCCGGGGCGGGAGTTCAATGAGCAGTTCTTC. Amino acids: CASSPGREFNEQFF.